This T cell receptor (beta chain) appears in the sequencing data of a study of blood T cell repertoires in COVID-19 (TCRdb year 2020). Background on the whole study: Collaborator samples came from the United States, Italy and Spain and covered acute and convalescent phases of COVID-19. The prospective study material was composed of cDNA or gDNA derived from T cells, B-cell-depleted T cells, or PBMCs. Subjects who had been exposed to COVID-19, were actively infected with it, or had recovered from it provided the deeply sampled blood TCRbeta repertoires that made up the dataset. A freely available public database, intended as a resource for researchers studying the immune response to SARS-CoV-2, is where the repertoires were released. The samples were drawn from the first 160 participants of the ongoing ImmuneRACE study and from some 1,300 subjects provided by 6 global collaborators. A de-identified subject ID, COVID-19 status, age in years and sex were almost always included in the sample metadata. Where HLA class I and class II types were available, the types were taken from metadata supplied by the sample provider, not from assay-based typing.

TCRbeta CDR3 regions were amplified from genomic DNA by means of the immunoSEQ Assay, a bias-controlled multiplex PCR. Under the source paper's analysis protocol: Within the assay, amplification of reference gene primers was used to estimate how many nucleated cells each sample contained. To quantify the absolute abundance of each unique TCRbeta CDR3 rearrangement, sequence reads were collapsed and filtered. For each sample, productive Simpson clonality was calculated as the square root of Simpson's diversity index over productive rearrangements. This immuneACCESS table, as held by TCRdb, lists in-frame sequences with V and J called but not all clones. Of the missing ones, under half trace to an unresolved V gene in checked studies; the others have no known cause. Clone size and V and J calls were adopted from that table, with D and trimming inferred from the DNA. Present in this sample are roughly 200,000 clones, 70% to 85% of which were seen just once. The top ten constitute about 5% of the sample.

What the study reported, not specific to this receptor: The quantity of clinical and demographic metadata differed by source and by participant and was supplied without curation.

V is pruned by 5 bases and J by 6 bases, leaving 11 bases of the junction without a gene match. Spanning cysteine to phenylalanine, the CDR3 consists of 15 amino acids. CDR3 DNA is the only sequence kept; it has 45 bases, read in frame from the first base. According to the germline V gene (reference sequence), CDR1 reads SGHNT and CDR2 reads YYREEE. Note on this clone: Its target antigen remains unknown. No much larger clonotype is one base removed from it; base qualities were not supplied.

Enrolling through a virtual design, the prospective study's participants ranged in age from roughly 18 to 89 years and lived across about two dozen United States geographic areas. In the prospective study, participants were assigned to cohorts based on the clinical history participants reported in a screening survey and a study questionnaire. In the prospective study, mobile phlebotomists collected whole blood, serum and a nasopharyngeal or oropharyngeal swab from each participant. Over an approximately 2-month period, participants in the prospective study had the option of providing additional blood draws and questionnaires. Before DNA extraction, prospective study blood samples were shipped either frozen or at room temperature.

Sequenced sample: PBMCs or T cells enriched from blood (not recorded which). The clonotype was recovered from a woman aged 60-70 years with acute COVID-19. The chain joins TRBV5-4 to TRBJ1-2; 9 nucleotides in the junction match TRBD1. CDR3 region: CASSTEWTGENGYTF. Here is the DNA: TGTGCCAGCAGTACAGAATGGACAGGGGAGAATGGCTACACCTTC. Where the CDR3 stops, the reference TRBV5-4 and TRBJ1-2 genes take over; the full variable domain is ETGVTQSPTHLIKTRGQQVTLRCSSQSGHNTVSWYQQALGQGPQFIFQYYREEENGRGNFPPRFSGLQFPNYSSELNVNALELDDSALYLCASSTEWTGENGYTFGSGTRLTVV.